These 20 T cell receptor beta chains originate from one sample sequenced in a study of patients and donors after allogeneic stem cell transplantation. Each CDR3 protein is one row after TCRdb ran MiXCR on the RT-PCR reads. The sample carries some 880,000 distinct CDR3 sequences, more than 15% recorded once. Material: blood, either unsorted or a sorted T cell fraction (not recorded which). These receptors all come from a human donor who was either an allogeneic HSCT recipient or a stem cell or donor lymphocyte infusion donor (not recorded which). It is not recorded whose cells these are; they may come from a transplant donor.

In its sample, this clonotype was seen many times. The chain combines TRBV27 with TRBJ2-6; D is unclear. Deletions cut 4 bases from V and 7 bases from J, with 5 bases between. The CDR3 length is 12 residues. In germline, CDR1 is MNHEY, CDR2 SMNVEV (reference sequence). CDR3 protein: CASSSRANVLTF. In DNA form, the CDR3 reads TGTGCCAGCAGTTCCCGCGCCAACGTCCTGACTTTC. The variable domain in full, completed from reference TRBV27 and TRBJ2-6, reads EAQVTQNPRYLITVTGKKLTVTCSQNMNHEYMSWYRQDPGLGLRQIYYSMNVEVTDKGDVPEGYKVSRKEKRNFPLILESPSPNQTSLYFCASSSRANVLTFGAGSRLTVL.

The chain couples TRBV5-1 to TRBJ2-5; no definite D call. Per germline, CDR1 SGHRS and CDR2 YFSETQ. The CDR3 has 14 amino acids. V was cut by 2 bases and J by 2 bases, with 10 bases left in between. Here the CDR3 reads CASSLGYGQETQYF. CDR3 DNA sequence: TGCGCCAGCAGCTTAGGTTATGGGCAAGAGACCCAGTACTTC.

In its sample, this clonotype was seen a few times. The J gene is TRBJ2-7, the V gene TRBV5-5; 7 bases map to TRBD1. V lost 2 bases to trimming and J lost 7 bases; unmatched junction nucleotides: 18. This CDR3 comprises 17 residues. Germline CDR1 reads SGHKS; CDR2 reads YYEKEE (reference sequence). Written as DNA, the CDR3 is TGTGCCAGCAGCTTCCTCTTTCCGGGACAGTTTTCTGGAGAGCAGTACTTC. Its translation: CASSFLFPGQFSGEQYF. Filled out from reference TRBV5-5 and TRBJ2-7, the complete variable domain reads DAGVTQSPTHLIKTRGQQVTLRCSPISGHKSVSWYQQVLGQGPQFIFQYYEKEERGRGNFPDRFSARQFPNYSSELNVNALLLGDSALYLCASSFLFPGQFSGEQYFGPGTRLTVT.

The CDR3 reads CASSSPPGGGPSAADTQYF. CDR3 nucleotide sequence: TGTGCCAGCAGCTCCCCCCCGGGTGGGGGGCCCTCCGCTGCAGATACGCAGTATTTT. The chain employs TRBV5-6 and TRBJ2-3; D is tentatively TRBD1 or TRBD2 (6 bases each). Deletions cut 3 bases from V and 4 bases from J, with 27 bases between. Germline V lookup: CDR1 SGHDT, CDR2 YYEEEE. This CDR3 has 19 amino acids.

This chain uses TRBV20-1 with TRBJ2-3; D is ambiguous. The CDR3 totals 13 residues. Germline V gene data show CDR1 as DFQATT and CDR2 as SNEGSKA (reference sequence). V gave up 0 bases and J gave up 2 bases, with 6 bases separating them. The CDR3 region has the DNA TGCAGTGCTAGAGATTTCCTCACAGATACGCAGTATTTT. Translation: CSARDFLTDTQYF.

This clonotype was detected only a few times. This chain uses TRBV20-1 with TRBJ2-3, with 12 bases fitting TRBD2. Germline V gene lookup returns CDR1 DFQATT and CDR2 SNEGSKA (reference sequence). Unmatched junction bases numbered 10, after V lost 0 bases and J lost 6 bases. The CDR3 totals 17 residues. The chain's CDR3 is CSARDRRLAGVLDTQYF. CDR3 sequence (DNA): TGCAGTGCTAGAGATCGACGACTAGCGGGAGTTTTGGATACGCAGTATTTT.

This clonotype was found many times. The chain couples TRBV12-3 or TRBV12-4 to TRBJ2-2, with D uncertain. This CDR3 is 14 amino acids long. Trimming stripped 3 bases from V and 7 bases from J, with 12 bases between. CDR3 sequence: CASSFRASGGELFF. CDR3 nucleotide sequence: TGTGCCAGCAGTTTTAGGGCGAGTGGCGGGGAGCTGTTTTTT.

The V gene is TRBV11-2, the J gene TRBJ1-1, with a tentative D call TRBD1 (6 bases). Germline lookup yields CDR1 SGHAT and CDR2 FQNNGV. V shed 1 base and J shed 0 bases, with 9 bases lying between them. The CDR3 totals 15 residues. The CDR3 region has the DNA TGTGCCAGCAGCTTAGTCCAGGGGTTGAACACTGAAGCTTTCTTT. It specifies CASSLVQGLNTEAFF.

The chain joins TRBV2 to TRBJ2-7, with D perhaps matching TRBD1 (5 bases). The CDR3 has 15 residues. Germline CDR1 is SNHLY and CDR2 is FYNNEI. The V end was cut by 2 bases, the J end by 7 bases, with 18 bases between. CDR3 coding DNA: TGTGCCAGCAGTGAACTACAGGCTACCCTTGGGGAGCAGTACTTC. Translating gives CASSELQATLGEQYF. Full variable domain (missing parts from reference TRBV2 and TRBJ2-7): EPEVTQTPSHQVTQMGQEVILRCVPISNHLYFYWYRQILGQKVEFLVSFYNNEISEKSEIFDDQFSVERPDGSNFTLKIRSTKLEDSAMYFCASSELQATLGEQYFGPGTRLTVT.

The chain links TRBV19 to TRBJ1-1; D unresolved. CDR3 size: 13 residues. CDR1 is LNHDA, CDR2 SQIVND, per germline (reference sequence). Trimming left V 11 bases short and J 0 bases short, with 13 bases between. CDR3 sequence (DNA): TGTGCCTCTAAGACAAGAGTGAACACTGAAGCTTTCTTT. This gives the protein CASKTRVNTEAFF.

The chain uses TRBV12-3 or TRBV12-4 and TRBJ1-1; TRBD1 might be the D (6 bases). The CDR3 totals 11 residues. The V end was cut by 8 bases, the J end by 4 bases, with 8 bases between. The CDR3 bases are TGTGCCAGCTGGGGGGCCACTGAAGCTTTCTTT. It yields the protein CASWGATEAFF.

There are a few counts of this clonotype. The J gene is TRBJ2-7, the V gene TRBV15, with TRBD2 identical over 13 bases. The CDR3 contains 15 residues. Germline V CDR1 and CDR2: LNHNV, YYDKDF (reference sequence). Trimming took 5 bases from V and 5 from J; bases not matched to a gene: 6. CDR3 bases: TGTGCCACCAGCTTATGGACTAGCGGGAGCCACGAGCAGTACTTC. Protein product: CATSLWTSGSHEQYF.

This clonotype was seen at least ten times. The chain carries TRBV11-2 and TRBJ1-1; 8 bases fit TRBD1. CDR3 length: 13 residues. The germline V gene encodes CDR1 SGHAT and CDR2 FQNNGV. V gave up 1 base and J gave up 5 bases; unmatched junction bases: 0. The CDR3 bases are TGTGCCAGCAGCTTAGGGACAGGGACTGAAGCTTTCTTT. It encodes CASSLGTGTEAFF.

The rearrangement links TRBV12-3 or TRBV12-4 to TRBJ2-1; 16 bases fit TRBD2. V was clipped by 2 bases and J by 3 bases; unmatched bases: 7. The CDR3 loop spans 19 amino acids. CDR3 DNA: TGTGCCAGCAGTTTACGGGGACTAGCGGGGGGGCCTTTCTACAATGAGCAGTTCTTC. Encoded protein: CASSLRGLAGGPFYNEQFF.

The chain has TRBV5-4 and TRBJ1-1; perhaps TRBD1 as D (6 bases). Per the germline V gene, CDR1 is SGHNT and CDR2 is YYREEE (reference sequence). Trimming removed 0 bases from V and 4 bases from J, with 10 bases in between. This CDR3 spans 14 amino acids. The CDR3 sequence: CASSLATGTTEAFF. The CDR3 DNA is TGTGCCAGCAGCTTGGCCACAGGGACCACTGAAGCTTTCTTT.

The sample holds a few counts of this clonotype. The CDR3 here is CASSRLTSGGAHEQFF. The CDR3 bases are TGCGCCAGCAGCCGGCTGACTAGCGGGGGGGCGCATGAGCAGTTCTTC. V and J are TRBV4-1 and TRBJ2-1; 14 bases line up with TRBD2. Germline lookup yields CDR1 MGHRA and CDR2 YSYEKL. Trimming at V came to 4 bases and at J to 8 bases, leaving 7 bases not matched to a gene. The CDR3 length is 16 residues.

This clonotype was picked up many times. The rearrangement joins TRBV20-1 to TRBJ1-2; possible D gene TRBD1, 6 bases. The CDR3 covers 13 residues. V lost 2 bases and J 2 bases, leaving 9 bases between the germline ends. The V gene's germline CDR1 is DFQATT and CDR2 SNEGSKA (reference sequence). The CDR3: CSARSGTNYGYTF. The CDR3 region has the DNA TGCAGTGCTAGATCTGGGACAAACTATGGCTACACCTTC.

CDR3 residues: CASSASGRPSYEQYF. CDR3 nucleotides: TGTGCCAGCAGCGCCAGCGGGAGACCGTCCTACGAGCAGTACTTC. This chain uses TRBV3-1 with TRBJ2-7, with 8 bases lining up with TRBD2. Germline CDR1 LGHDT, CDR2 YNNKEL (reference sequence). The V gene end was trimmed by 5 bases and the J gene end by 1 base; junction bases not matched to a gene: 7. The CDR3 loop spans 15 amino acids.

The V gene is TRBV5-1, the J gene TRBJ2-5; 8 bases map to TRBD2. The CDR3 length is 18 residues. The V gene's germline CDR1 is SGHRS and CDR2 YFSETQ. Losses at the gene ends were 0 bases for V and 4 bases for J; bases not matched to a gene: 14. The CDR3 loop is CASSLEVGLAAHLETQYF. The CDR3 DNA follows: TGCGCCAGCAGCTTGGAAGTCGGACTAGCAGCCCACCTAGAGACCCAGTACTTC. Variable domain in full (rest from reference TRBV5-1 and TRBJ2-5): KAGVTQTPRYLIKTRGQQVTLSCSPISGHRSVSWYQQTPGQGLQFLFEYFSETQRNKGNFPGRFSGRQFSNSRSEMNVSTLELGDSALYLCASSLEVGLAAHLETQYFGPGTRLLVL.

The J gene is TRBJ2-7, the V gene TRBV6-5, with TRBD1 as a possible D gene (5 bases). The germline V gene has CDR1 MNHEY and CDR2 SVGAGI. Between the trimmed V and J ends, which lost 7 bases and 0 bases, there was a span of 7 bases. There are 12 residues in the CDR3. The CDR3 nucleotides read TGTGCCAGCAAAGACAGCTCCTACGAGCAGTACTTC. This sequence encodes CASKDSSYEQYF.